The subject of this entry is one TCR beta chain. What it recognizes is unknown. One end of the junction is discordant with germline, which a read error may explain. This sample was taken from a study of blood T cells in healthy people across ages. Overall study results and limits: Higher diversity and more naive CD4+ cells were features of long-lived donors, compared to aged donors.

A J-beta primer mix and a sample-barcoded 5' primer were used in a second PCR of roughly 7 to 12 cycles. Sequencing of every sample gave 2.5 million or more CDR3-containing paired-end reads. MiXCR, applied by TCRdb to the 5' RACE reads, yields one record per CDR3 protein. The sample gives roughly 1,800,000 distinct CDR3 sequences, around 50% of which show up once; roughly 2.1% is in the top ten. The germline gives CDR1 SEHNR, CDR2 FQNEAQ (reference sequence). CDR3 length: 14 residues. The chain is built from TRBV7-9 and TRBJ2-7; tentatively, D is TRBD1 (6 bases). TRBJ2-5 matches the DNA end more closely, so the J call is doubtful. Sequences were obtained from blood. The receptor was isolated from a woman aged 40 to 50 in good health. The CDR3 reads CVSRWYRDQETQYF. Here the CDR3 DNA reads TGTGTCAGCAGGTGGTACAGGGACCAAGAGACCCAGTACTTC.